This T cell receptor (beta chain) was identified in a study of control samples from healthy donors and cancer patients (dated by TCRdb to the early 2020s). As regards this clone: Its antigen specificity is not known. Base quality data are lacking; no much larger clone is found one base away.

The CDR1 and CDR2 encoded by the germline V gene are LGHNA and YSLEER. The CDR3 numbers 15 residues from cysteine through phenylalanine. Only the CDR3 DNA stays, 45 bases, in frame from base 1. Compared with germline, V lacks 0 bases and J lacks 4 bases; bases without a gene match: 5. Libraries were made using the immunoSEQ multiplex PCR assay. Entries here come from immuneACCESS through TCRdb and include only in-frame sequences with V and J called. Some clones fail to appear in such tables; in the studies checked, an unresolved V gene covers under half of the shortfall, and the cause of the remainder is unknown. A total of about 89,000 clones appear in this sample, about 85% of them only once. The ten top clones hold over 2% of the sample.

The source material was blood. This receptor was identified in a woman in her 40s in good health. The chain was built from TRBV4-3 and TRBJ2-7, with 8 central nucleotides matching TRBD1. The CDR3 protein: CASSQDHRGRYEQYF. The sequenced DNA is TGCGCCAGCAGCCAAGACCACAGGGGGAGATACGAGCAGTACTTC.